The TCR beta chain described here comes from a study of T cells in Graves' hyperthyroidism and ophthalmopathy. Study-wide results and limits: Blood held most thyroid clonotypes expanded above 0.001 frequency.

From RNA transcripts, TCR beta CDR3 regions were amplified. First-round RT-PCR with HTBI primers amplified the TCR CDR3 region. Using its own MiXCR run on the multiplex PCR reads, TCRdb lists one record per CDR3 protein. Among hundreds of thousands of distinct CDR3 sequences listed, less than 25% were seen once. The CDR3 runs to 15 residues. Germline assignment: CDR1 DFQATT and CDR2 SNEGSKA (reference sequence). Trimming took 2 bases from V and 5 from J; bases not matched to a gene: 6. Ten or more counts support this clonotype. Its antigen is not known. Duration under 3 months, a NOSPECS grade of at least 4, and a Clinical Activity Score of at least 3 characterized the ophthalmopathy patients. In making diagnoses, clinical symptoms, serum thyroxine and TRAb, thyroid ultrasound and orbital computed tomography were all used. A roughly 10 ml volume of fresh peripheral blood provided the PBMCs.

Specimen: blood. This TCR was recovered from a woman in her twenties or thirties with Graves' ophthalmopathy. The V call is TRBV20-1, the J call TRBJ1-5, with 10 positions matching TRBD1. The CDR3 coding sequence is TGCAGTGCTAGAAGACAGGGGGCGCGAGATCAGCCCCAGCATTTT. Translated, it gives CSARRQGARDQPQHF.